A selection of T cell receptor beta chains follows, all from one sample in a study of metastatic and nonmetastatic thyroid tumors. From the PCR reads, TCRdb re-called clones with MiXCR. The data contain tens of thousands of clones, roughly 13% of them singletons. Sequencing used blood. The receptors stem from a female donor with papillary thyroid cancer or a benign thyroid nodule (not recorded which). Some clones in this sample may be carry-over from other donors' samples. Each CDR3 is given with its conserved first and last residue. D genes are given only for firm matches. Clone size is shown for a subset of rows, as once, few, many or a class of expanded clone.

V	size	J	D	CDR3	DNA
TRBV28	many	TRBJ1-2	TRBD1	CASSFTPGGVYGYTF	TGTGCCAGCAGTTTTACCCCAGGGGGCGTTTATGGCTACACCTTC
TRBV6-1	few	TRBJ1-2	-	CASRTSGANVDGYTF	TGTGCCAGCAGAACCTCGGGGGCGAATGTTGATGGCTACACCTTC
TRBV20-1	-	TRBJ2-7	-	CSAPAPGFSAYEQYF	TGCAGTGCTCCGGCACCAGGGTTTTCGGCCTACGAGCAGTACTTC
TRBV3-1	medium-sized	TRBJ2-7	TRBD2	CASSHSYSGSSHEQYF	TGTGCCAGCAGCCACTCCTATAGCGGGAGTTCCCACGAGCAGTACTTC
TRBV7-2	-	TRBJ2-1	-	CASSLALRAAYNEQFF	TGTGCCAGCAGCTTAGCATTGAGGGCGGCCTACAATGAGCAGTTCTTC
TRBV9	many	TRBJ2-5	TRBD2	CASSVAGSGIETQYF	TGTGCCAGCAGCGTAGCGGGTAGCGGGATTGAGACCCAGTACTTC
TRBV10-3	many	TRBJ1-6	-	CAISRDLDPYNSPLHF	TGTGCCATCAGCCGGGACTTAGATCCTTATAATTCACCCCTCCACTTT
TRBV3-1	many	TRBJ2-7	-	CASSSRRGTNEQYF	TGTGCCAGCAGCTCTCGACGGGGGACCAACGAGCAGTACTTC
TRBV2	few	TRBJ2-1	-	CASTGQGLGNEQFF	TGTGCCAGCACAGGGCAGGGGCTAGGCAATGAGCAGTTCTTC
TRBV2	many	TRBJ2-7	-	CASSEGDGLWGYEQYF	TGTGCCAGCAGTGAAGGAGACGGCCTCTGGGGCTACGAGCAGTACTTC
TRBV30	once	TRBJ2-7	-	CAWSKTGSYEQYF	TGTGCCTGGAGTAAGACCGGCTCCTACGAGCAGTACTTC
TRBV18	-	TRBJ2-3	-	CVSSPGLTNTGTQYF	TGTGTCAGCTCCCCGGGACTGACAAACACAGGTACGCAGTATTTT
TRBV28	-	TRBJ2-7	-	CASGLGYLYEQYF	TGTGCCAGCGGCCTGGGATACCTCTACGAGCAGTACTTC
TRBV5-1	-	TRBJ2-7	TRBD1	CASSSTGGLSSYEQYF	TGCGCCAGCAGCTCGACAGGGGGGCTGAGCTCCTACGAGCAGTACTTC
TRBV11-3	many	TRBJ2-3	-	CASSFRDSTDTQYF	TGTGCCAGCAGCTTCCGGGACAGCACAGATACGCAGTATTTT
TRBV28	few	TRBJ1-2	TRBD1	CASMNTRWTGLYGYTF	TGTGCCAGCATGAACACCCGTTGGACAGGTCTATATGGCTACACCTTC
TRBV7-9	many	TRBJ1-4	TRBD1	CASSLTGGGEKLFF	TGTGCCAGCAGCTTAACAGGGGGCGGTGAAAAACTGTTTTTT
TRBV29-1	many	TRBJ1-4	-	CSVAVKLFF	TGCAGCGTTGCGGTAAAACTGTTTTTT
TRBV6-2/TRBV6-3	medium-sized	TRBJ2-7	-	CASRATSSYEQYF	TGTGCCAGCAGAGCGACTAGCTCCTACGAGCAGTACTTC
TRBV5-4	many	TRBJ2-3	TRBD2	CASSLGRTSGSPHTDTQYF	TGTGCCAGCAGCTTGGGGAGGACTAGCGGGAGCCCTCACACAGATACGCAGTATTTT
TRBV28	many	TRBJ2-5	-	CASSFGETQYF	TGTGCCAGCAGTTTTGGGGAGACCCAGTACTTC
TRBV6-4	many	TRBJ2-2	TRBD2	CASSASGSTGELFF	TGTGCCAGCAGTGCTAGCGGGAGCACCGGGGAGCTGTTTTTT
TRBV19	many	TRBJ1-3	-	CATRPDSGNTIYF	TGTGCCACTAGACCTGACTCTGGAAACACCATATATTTT
TRBV20-1	many	TRBJ1-5	TRBD1	CSARWGGTGVPRNQPQHF	TGCAGTGCTAGGTGGGGGGGGACAGGAGTTCCACGCAATCAGCCCCAGCATTTT
TRBV20-1	many	TRBJ1-6	-	CSAIRPIPNSPLHF	TGCAGTGCCATCCGGCCAATCCCAAATTCACCCCTCCACTTT
TRBV6-4	many	TRBJ2-1	TRBD1	CASSPPYSRDSSSYNEQFF	TGTGCCAGCAGTCCTCCCTATTCCCGGGACAGCTCTTCCTACAATGAGCAGTTCTTC
TRBV7-3	many	TRBJ2-5	-	CASSPQGRETQYF	TGTGCCAGCAGCCCCCAGGGCAGGGAGACCCAGTACTTC
TRBV20-1	many	TRBJ1-2	-	CSATALRGYTF	TGCAGTGCAACAGCGCTTCGAGGCTACACCTTC
TRBV2	few	TRBJ1-2	-	CASSEDSGTVYGYTF	TGTGCCAGCTCTGAGGACTCCGGGACCGTCTATGGCTACACCTTC
TRBV18	-	TRBJ1-1	-	CASSPPERNTEAFF	TGTGCCAGCTCACCACCGGAACGAAACACTGAAGCTTTCTTT
TRBV24-1	many	TRBJ2-5	-	CATSDDSQRTQYF	TGTGCCACCAGCGACGACTCGCAGAGGACCCAGTACTTC
TRBV29-1	many	TRBJ2-5	-	CSVSRGQGKTQYF	TGCAGCGTTAGCCGGGGCCAGGGGAAGACCCAGTACTTC